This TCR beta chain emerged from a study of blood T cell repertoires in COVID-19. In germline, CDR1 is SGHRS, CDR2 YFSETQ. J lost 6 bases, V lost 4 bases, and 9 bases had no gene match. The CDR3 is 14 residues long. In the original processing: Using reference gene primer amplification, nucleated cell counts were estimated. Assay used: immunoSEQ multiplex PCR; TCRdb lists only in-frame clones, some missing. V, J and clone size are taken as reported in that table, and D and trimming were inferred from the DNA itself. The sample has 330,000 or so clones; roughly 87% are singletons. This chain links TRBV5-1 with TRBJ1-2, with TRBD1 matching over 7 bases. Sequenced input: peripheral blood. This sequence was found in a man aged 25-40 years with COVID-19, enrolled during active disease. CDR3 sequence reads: CASSEQGGSDGYTF. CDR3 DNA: TGCGCCAGCAGCGAACAAGGGGGCAGCGATGGCTACACCTTC.